Listed here are 8 T cell receptor beta chains from one sample, sequenced in a study of glioma-infiltrating T cells. Amplification of TCR alpha and beta CDR3 regions from RNA used iRepertoire nested multiplex PCR. TCRdb analysed the multiplex PCR reads with MiXCR anew, one entry per CDR3 protein. The sample carries about 410,000 distinct CDR3 sequences, about two fifths recorded once. The sample comprised glioma tissue, nonneoplastic brain tissue, or PBMCs (not recorded which). The receptors derive from a human donor with low-grade glioma or glioblastoma, undergoing nonglioma brain surgery, or in good health (not recorded which).

For this clonotype: This may be a read error, as it is one base from a much larger clone. The V gene is TRBV20-1, the J gene TRBJ1-1; possibly TRBD1 for D (6 bases). This CDR3 is built from 15 residues. CDR1 is DFQATT and CDR2 is SNEGSKA in the germline V gene (reference sequence). The V end was cut by 2 bases, the J end by 9 bases, with 22 bases between. CDR3 coding DNA: TGCAGTGCTAGACCCAACGGGGGGCCGCTTCATAAAGCTTTCTTT. The encoded protein is CSARPNGGPLHKAFF.

This clonotype was seen only a few times. The chain couples TRBV4-1 to TRBJ2-3, with TRBD2 matching over 10 bases. Germline-derived CDR1 and CDR2 are MGHRA and YSYEKL. The junction had 14 bases not matched to a gene; V was cut back by 4 bases and J by 4 bases. The CDR3 has 18 amino acids. As DNA, the CDR3 is TGCGCCAGCAGCCGATTATATACCTCTAGCGGGAGCCCAGATACGCAGTATTTT. Its protein is CASSRLYTSSGSPDTQYF.

The chain links TRBV29-1 to TRBJ1-5, with TRBD1 as a possible D gene (5 bases). CDR1 is SQVTM, CDR2 ANQGSEA, per germline. This CDR3 has 13 residues. The ends were cut back, 5 bases at V and 6 bases at J, with 14 bases in the middle. The CDR3 nucleotides read TGCAGCGTTCACTCAGGGTATGGTCAGCCCCAGCATTTT. It encodes CSVHSGYGQPQHF.

The CDR3: CSASLGNQPQHF. The CDR3 DNA follows: TGCAGTGCTAGTTTGGGAAATCAGCCCCAGCATTTT. J is TRBJ1-5 and V is TRBV20-1; D is ambiguous. With 3 bases removed from V and 4 bases from J, the gap between germline ends came to 7 bases. The length of the CDR3 is 12 residues. The V gene's germline CDR1 is DFQATT and CDR2 SNEGSKA (reference sequence).

Of note for this clonotype: An end of the junction differs from the germline gene, which may be a read error. The genes are TRBV28 and TRBJ2-3; D possibly matches TRBD1 or TRBD2 (5 bases each). This CDR3 region has 15 residues. Germline-derived CDR1 and CDR2 are MDHEN and SYDVKM. CDR3 loop: CANSLTRDPTDTQYF. DNA for the CDR3: TGTGCCAACAGTTTAACTCGGGACCCCACAGATACGCAGTATTTT.

This chain joins TRBV4-2 and TRBJ2-1; the match to TRBD2 covers 11 bases. The CDR3 is made up of 15 amino acids. Per germline, CDR1 LGHNA and CDR2 YNFKEQ. Unmatched junction bases numbered 7, after V lost 4 bases and J lost 8 bases. CDR3 protein: CASSLEASGRHEQFF. In DNA form, the CDR3 reads TGTGCCAGCAGCCTCGAGGCTAGCGGGAGGCATGAGCAGTTCTTC.

A note on this clonotype: A much bigger clone sits one base away, suggesting this may be a read error. It is likely a read error, because the conserved phenylalanine at the end of the CDR3 is missing. This chain connects TRBV6-1 to TRBJ2-5, with 10 positions matching TRBD1. This CDR3 region has 13 residues. V lost 9 bases and J lost 5; bases outside the gene matches: 6. Germline V gives CDR1 MNHNS, CDR2 SASEGT. The CDR3 bases are TGTGCCAGTCGGGACAGGGGTAGGGAGACCCAGTACTTA. Amino acids: CASRDRGRETQYL.

The rearrangement links TRBV11-2 to TRBJ1-5; possible D gene TRBD1, 5 bases. Trimming removed 4 bases from V and 2 bases from J, with 15 bases in between. CDR3 length equals 16 residues. Germline CDR1 and CDR2: SGHAT and FQNNGV. CDR3 sequence reads: CASSSLDGGGNQPQHF. CDR3 bases: TGTGCCAGCAGCTCCCTGGACGGAGGGGGCAATCAGCCCCAGCATTTT.